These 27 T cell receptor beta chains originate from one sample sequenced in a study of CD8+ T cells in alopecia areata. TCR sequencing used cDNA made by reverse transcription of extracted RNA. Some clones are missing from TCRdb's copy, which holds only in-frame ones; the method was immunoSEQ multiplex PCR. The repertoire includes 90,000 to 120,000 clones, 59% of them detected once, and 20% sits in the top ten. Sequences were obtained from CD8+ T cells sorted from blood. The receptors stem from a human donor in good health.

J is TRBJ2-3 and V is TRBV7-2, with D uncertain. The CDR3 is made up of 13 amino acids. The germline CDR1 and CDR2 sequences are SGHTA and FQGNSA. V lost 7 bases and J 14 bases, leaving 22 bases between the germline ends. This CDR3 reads CASIPVHRHYPYF. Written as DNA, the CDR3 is TGTGCCAGCATCCCTGTACACCGGCACTATCCGTATTTT.

The CDR3 DNA follows: TGCGCCAGCAGCCAAGATAGGCCGGTTTCCTACGAGCAGTACTTC. It encodes CASSQDRPVSYEQYF. The rearrangement links TRBV4-3 to TRBJ2-7; D is uncertain. Trimming left V 0 bases short and J 1 base short, with 10 bases between. The germline V gene has CDR1 LGHNA and CDR2 YSLEER. This CDR3 has 15 residues.

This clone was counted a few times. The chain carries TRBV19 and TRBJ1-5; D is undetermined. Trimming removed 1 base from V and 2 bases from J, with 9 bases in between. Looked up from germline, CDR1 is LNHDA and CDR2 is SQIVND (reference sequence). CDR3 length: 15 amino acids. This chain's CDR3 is CASSIAGTGNQPQHF. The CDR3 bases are TGTGCCAGTAGTATAGCAGGAACGGGCAATCAGCCCCAGCATTTT.

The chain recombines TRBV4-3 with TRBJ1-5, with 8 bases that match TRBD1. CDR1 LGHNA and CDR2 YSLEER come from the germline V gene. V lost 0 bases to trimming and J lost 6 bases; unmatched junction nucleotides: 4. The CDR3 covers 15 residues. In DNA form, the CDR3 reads TGCGCCAGCAGCCAAGATCACACAGGGGGTCAGCCCCAGCATTTT. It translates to CASSQDHTGGQPQHF.

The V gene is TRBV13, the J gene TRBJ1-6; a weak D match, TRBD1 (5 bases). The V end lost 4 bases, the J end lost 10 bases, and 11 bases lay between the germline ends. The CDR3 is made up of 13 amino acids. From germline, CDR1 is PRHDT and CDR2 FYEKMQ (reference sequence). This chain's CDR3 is CASSSQGSSPLHF. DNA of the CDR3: TGTGCCAGCAGCTCCCAGGGCTCCTCACCCCTCCACTTT.

The CDR3 spells CASSRTGLAVQETQYF. CDR3 in DNA: TGTGCCAGCAGTCGCACGGGACTAGCGGTCCAAGAGACCCAGTACTTC. This sequence joins TRBV28 and TRBJ2-5, with 11 bases matching TRBD2. The ends lost 5 bases at V and 1 base at J; junction bases unmatched: 6. The CDR3 runs 16 residues. The germline V gene encodes CDR1 MDHEN and CDR2 SYDVKM.

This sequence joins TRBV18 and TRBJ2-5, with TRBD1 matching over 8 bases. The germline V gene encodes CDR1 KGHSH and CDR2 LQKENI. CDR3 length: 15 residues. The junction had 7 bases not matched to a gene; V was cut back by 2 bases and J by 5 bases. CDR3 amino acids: CASSPARGHIETQYF. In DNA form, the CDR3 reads TGTGCCAGCTCACCAGCCAGGGGGCATATCGAGACCCAGTACTTC.

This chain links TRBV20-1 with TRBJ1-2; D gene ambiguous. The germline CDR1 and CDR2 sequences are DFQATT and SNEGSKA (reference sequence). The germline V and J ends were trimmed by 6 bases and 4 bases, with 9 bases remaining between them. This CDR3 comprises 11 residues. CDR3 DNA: TGCAGTGCGGACGAGTCCTATGGCTACACCTTC. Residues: CSADESYGYTF.

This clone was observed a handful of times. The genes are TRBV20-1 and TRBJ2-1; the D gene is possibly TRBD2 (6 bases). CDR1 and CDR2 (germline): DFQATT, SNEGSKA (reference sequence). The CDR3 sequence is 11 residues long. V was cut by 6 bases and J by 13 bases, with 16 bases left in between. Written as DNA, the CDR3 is TGCAGTGCGGACGACACTAGCTTCCAGTTCTTC. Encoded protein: CSADDTSFQFF.

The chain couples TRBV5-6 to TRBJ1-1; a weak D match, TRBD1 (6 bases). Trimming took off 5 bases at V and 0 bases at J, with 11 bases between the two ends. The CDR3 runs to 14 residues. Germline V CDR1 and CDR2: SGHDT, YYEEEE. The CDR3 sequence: CASRAGQMNTEAFF. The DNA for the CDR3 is TGTGCCAGCAGGGCGGGACAAATGAACACTGAAGCTTTCTTT.

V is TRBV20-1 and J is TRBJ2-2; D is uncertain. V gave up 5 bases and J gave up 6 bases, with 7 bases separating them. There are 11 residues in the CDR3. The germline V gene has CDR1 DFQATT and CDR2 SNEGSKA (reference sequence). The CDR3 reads CSAALPGELFF. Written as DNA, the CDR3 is TGCAGTGCTGCTCTTCCCGGGGAGCTGTTTTTT.

CDR3 sequence (DNA): TGCGCCAGCAGCCAGGGACCCGGGACAGCGTACAATGAGCAGTTCTTC. It translates to CASSQGPGTAYNEQFF. The chain uses TRBV4-1 and TRBJ2-1; 7 bases agree with TRBD1. This CDR3 spans 16 amino acids. J gave up 4 bases and V 3 bases, and 9 bases lay outside the gene matches. Germline-derived CDR1 and CDR2 are MGHRA and YSYEKL.

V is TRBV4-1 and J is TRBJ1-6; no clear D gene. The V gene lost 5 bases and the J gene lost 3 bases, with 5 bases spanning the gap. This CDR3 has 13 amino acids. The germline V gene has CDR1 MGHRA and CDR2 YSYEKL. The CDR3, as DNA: TGCGCCAGCAGCACTTACTATAATTCACCCCTCCACTTT. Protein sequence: CASSTYYNSPLHF.

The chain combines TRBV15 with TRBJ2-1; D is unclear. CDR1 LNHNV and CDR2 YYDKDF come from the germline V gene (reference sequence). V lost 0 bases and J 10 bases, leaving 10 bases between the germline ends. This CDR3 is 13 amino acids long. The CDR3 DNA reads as TGTGCCACCAGCAGAGAAAGGGCGAAGGAGCAGTTCTTC. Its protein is CATSRERAKEQFF.

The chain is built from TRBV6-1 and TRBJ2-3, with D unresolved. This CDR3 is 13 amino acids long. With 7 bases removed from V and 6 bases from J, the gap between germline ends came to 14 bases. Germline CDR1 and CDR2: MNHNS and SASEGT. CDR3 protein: CASTPIVRDTQYF. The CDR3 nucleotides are TGTGCCAGCACCCCAATAGTGAGGGATACGCAGTATTTT.

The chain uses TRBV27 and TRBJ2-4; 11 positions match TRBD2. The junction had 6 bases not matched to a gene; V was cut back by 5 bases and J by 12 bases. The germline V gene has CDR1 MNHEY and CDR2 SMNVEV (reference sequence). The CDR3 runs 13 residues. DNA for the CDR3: TGTGCCAGCAGTCTTAGCGGGGGGGCCACTCAGTACTTC. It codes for CASSLSGGATQYF.

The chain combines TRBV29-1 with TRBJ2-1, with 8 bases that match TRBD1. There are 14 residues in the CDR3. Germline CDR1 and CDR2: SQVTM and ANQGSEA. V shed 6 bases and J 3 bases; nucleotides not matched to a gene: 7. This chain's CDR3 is CSVAGDRFYNEQFF. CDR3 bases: TGCAGCGTCGCCGGGGACAGGTTCTACAATGAGCAGTTCTTC.

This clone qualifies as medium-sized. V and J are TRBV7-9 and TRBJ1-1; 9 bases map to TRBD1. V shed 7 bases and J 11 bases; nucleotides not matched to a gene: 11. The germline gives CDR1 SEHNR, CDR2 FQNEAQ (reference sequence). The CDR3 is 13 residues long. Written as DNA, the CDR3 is TGTGCCAGCAAACTTGAACAGGGGGCTTTGGCTTTCTTT. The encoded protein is CASKLEQGALAFF.

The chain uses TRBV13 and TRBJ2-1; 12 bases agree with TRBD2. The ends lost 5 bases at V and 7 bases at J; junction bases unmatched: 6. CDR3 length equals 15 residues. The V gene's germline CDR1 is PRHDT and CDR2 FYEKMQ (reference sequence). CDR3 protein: CASSLAGGLGNEQFF. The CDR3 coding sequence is TGTGCCAGCAGCCTAGCGGGGGGGCTGGGGAATGAGCAGTTCTTC. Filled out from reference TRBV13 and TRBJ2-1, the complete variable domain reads AAGVIQSPRHLIKEKRETATLKCYPIPRHDTVYWYQQGPGQDPQFLISFYEKMQSDKGSIPDRFSAQQFSDYHSELNMSSLELGDSALYFCASSLAGGLGNEQFFGPGTRLTVL.

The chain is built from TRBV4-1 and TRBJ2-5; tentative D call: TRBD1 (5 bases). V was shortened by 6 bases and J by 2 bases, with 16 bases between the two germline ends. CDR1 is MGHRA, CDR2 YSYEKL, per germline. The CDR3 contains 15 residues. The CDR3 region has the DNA TGCGCCAGCAGTAGCATGACAGACCCACAAGAGACCCAGTACTTC. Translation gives CASSSMTDPQETQYF.

The CDR3 region is CSVYHPGQGNFANYGYTF. The DNA for the CDR3 is TGCAGCGTTTATCATCCGGGACAGGGGAATTTTGCAAACTATGGCTACACCTTC. The chain uses TRBV29-1 and TRBJ1-2; TRBD1 matches at 10 bases. The V gene end was trimmed by 5 bases and the J gene end by 2 bases; junction bases not matched to a gene: 17. Per germline, CDR1 SQVTM and CDR2 ANQGSEA. The CDR3 consists of 18 residues.

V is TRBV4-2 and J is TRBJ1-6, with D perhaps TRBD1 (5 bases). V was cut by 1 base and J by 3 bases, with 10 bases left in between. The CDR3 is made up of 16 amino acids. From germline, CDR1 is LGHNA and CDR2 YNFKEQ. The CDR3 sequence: CASSQAGAYYNSPLHF. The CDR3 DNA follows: TGTGCCAGCAGCCAAGCCGGGGCGTACTATAATTCACCCCTCCACTTT.

The DNA of the CDR3 is TGTGCCAGCAGCCCGGACGGGACAGGGGTACAGACCCAGTACTTC. This sequence encodes CASSPDGTGVQTQYF. The chain is built from TRBV7-3 and TRBJ2-5, with 10 bases fitting TRBD1. The germline V gene has CDR1 SGHTA and CDR2 FQGTGA. This CDR3 contains 15 residues. V dropped 5 bases and J dropped 6; count of bases not matched to a gene: 9. Using reference TRBV7-3 and TRBJ2-5 for the parts outside the CDR3, the full variable domain is GAGVSQTPSNKVTEKGKYVELRCDPISGHTALYWYRQSLGQGPEFLIYFQGTGAADDSGLPNDRFFAVRPEGSVSTLKIQRTERGDSAVYLCASSPDGTGVQTQYFGPGTRLLVL.

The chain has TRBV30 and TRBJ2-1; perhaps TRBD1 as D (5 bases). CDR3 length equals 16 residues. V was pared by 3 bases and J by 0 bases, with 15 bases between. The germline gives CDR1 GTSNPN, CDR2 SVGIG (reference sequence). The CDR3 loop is CAWSDDSSSSYNEQFF. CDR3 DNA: TGTGCCTGGAGCGATGACAGCTCAAGCTCCTACAATGAGCAGTTCTTC.

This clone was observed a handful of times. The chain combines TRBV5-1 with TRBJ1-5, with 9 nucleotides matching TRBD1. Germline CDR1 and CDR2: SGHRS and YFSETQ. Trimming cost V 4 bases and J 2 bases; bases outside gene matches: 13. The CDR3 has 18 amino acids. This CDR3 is CASSPLNRGRRGNQPQHF. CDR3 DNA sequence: TGCGCCAGCAGCCCACTAAACAGGGGGCGACGTGGCAATCAGCCCCAGCATTTT.

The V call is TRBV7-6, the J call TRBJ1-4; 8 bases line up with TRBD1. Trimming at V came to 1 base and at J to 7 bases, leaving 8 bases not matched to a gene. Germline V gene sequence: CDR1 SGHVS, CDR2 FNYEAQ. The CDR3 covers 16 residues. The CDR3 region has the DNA TGTGCCAGCAGCTTAGGCCAGGGGGCAAGTAGTGAAAAACTGTTTTTT. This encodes CASSLGQGASSEKLFF.

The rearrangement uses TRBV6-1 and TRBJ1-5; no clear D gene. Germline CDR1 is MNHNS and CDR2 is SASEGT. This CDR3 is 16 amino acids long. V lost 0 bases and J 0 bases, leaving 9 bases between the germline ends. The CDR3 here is CASSEAVEGSNQPQHF. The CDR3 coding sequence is TGTGCCAGCAGTGAAGCTGTTGAGGGTAGCAATCAGCCCCAGCATTTT.